One and the same sample provided the 29 T cell receptor beta chains below, sequenced in a study of T cells in Graves' hyperthyroidism and ophthalmopathy. Researchers took RNA transcripts and amplified the TCR beta CDR3 regions from them. First-round RT-PCR targeting the TCR CDR3 was performed with the HTBI primer set. A single record per CDR3 protein comes from TCRdb applying MiXCR to the multiplex PCR reads. The data hold about 660,000 distinct CDR3 sequences, with over 40% observed a single time. Sequenced sample: peripheral blood or thyroid tissue (not recorded which). The source of these receptors is an adult man with Graves' disease, either hyperthyroidism or ophthalmopathy (not recorded which).

The gene calls are TRBV7-2 and TRBJ2-7; 7 bases line up with TRBD1. In germline, CDR1 is SGHTA, CDR2 FQGNSA. This CDR3 has 14 residues. Trimming removed 6 bases from V and 0 bases from J; junction bases left unmatched: 5. The CDR3 DNA reads TGTGCCAGCAGACCACAGGGGATCTCCTACGAGCAGTACTTC. This translates into CASRPQGISYEQYF. Full variable domain (rest looked up from reference TRBV7-2 and TRBJ2-7): GAGVSQSPSNKVTEKGKDVELRCDPISGHTALYWYRQSLGQGLEFLIYFQGNSAPDKSGLPSDRFSAERTGGSVSTLTIQRTQQEDSAVYLCASRPQGISYEQYFGPGTRLTVT.

This clonotype was recorded at least ten times. The J gene is TRBJ1-2, the V gene TRBV20-1, with D hard to call. The CDR3 contains 12 residues. Deletions cut 3 bases from V and 2 bases from J, with 7 bases between. The germline V gene encodes CDR1 DFQATT and CDR2 SNEGSKA (reference sequence). The CDR3 region is CSASLGNYGYTF. The CDR3 DNA reads TGCAGTGCTAGTCTGGGAAACTATGGCTACACCTTC.

Turning to this clonotype: A much larger clone lies one base from this, so it may be a read error. The chain is built from TRBV7-3 and TRBJ2-7; D perhaps matches TRBD1 (6 bases). Germline CDR1 SGHTA, CDR2 FQGTGA. Trimming removed 10 bases at V and 3 bases at J, with 22 bases between. The CDR3 length is 15 residues. The CDR3 loop reads CAISDTRTADYEQYF. In nucleotides, the CDR3 is TGTGCCATCAGTGACACCCGGACAGCCGACTACGAGCAGTACTTC.

The rearrangement links TRBV25-1 to TRBJ2-7; D tentatively fits TRBD1 or TRBD2 (5 bases each). V gave up 6 bases and J gave up 2 bases, with 20 bases separating them. Germline CDR1 is MGHDK and CDR2 is SYGVNS. The CDR3 contains 16 residues. The chain's CDR3 is CASSPGAGERAYEQYF. Here the CDR3 DNA reads TGTGCCAGCAGCCCTGGGGCCGGGGAGAGGGCCTACGAGCAGTACTTC.

This clonotype was found a few times. V usage is TRBV25-1 and J usage is TRBJ2-5; TRBD2 aligns across 10 bases. The germline V gene has CDR1 MGHDK and CDR2 SYGVNS. CDR3 length equals 15 residues. V shed 6 bases and J 1 base; nucleotides not matched to a gene: 5. The CDR3 loop is CASRSGLAVQETQYF. The DNA for the CDR3 is TGTGCCAGCAGATCAGGACTAGCGGTCCAAGAGACCCAGTACTTC.

This clonotype has just a few counts. The rearrangement links TRBV7-9 to TRBJ1-3, with D perhaps matching TRBD1 (6 bases). Between the trimmed V and J ends, which lost 6 bases and 0 bases, there was a span of 18 bases. CDR1 is SEHNR, CDR2 FQNEAQ, per germline (reference sequence). This CDR3 comprises 17 residues. The CDR3 DNA reads TGTGCCAGCAGGGCCCCCGGGACAATCAACTCTGGAAACACCATATATTTT. The encoded protein is CASRAPGTINSGNTIYF. The full variable domain, rest sourced from reference TRBV7-9 and TRBJ1-3, is DTGVSQNPRHKITKRGQNVTFRCDPISEHNRLYWYRQTLGQGPEFLTYFQNEAQLEKSRLLSDRFSAERPKGSFSTLEIQRTEQGDSAMYLCASRAPGTINSGNTIYFGEGSWLTVV.

This clonotype was seen at least ten times. This chain connects TRBV7-2 to TRBJ2-5; possible D gene TRBD2, 5 bases. Germline CDR1 and CDR2: SGHTA and FQGNSA. This CDR3 spans 13 amino acids. V shed 2 bases and J shed 2 bases, with 6 bases lying between them. The CDR3 here is CASSLLAQETQYF. For the CDR3, the DNA is TGTGCCAGCAGCTTACTAGCTCAAGAGACCCAGTACTTC.

The V and J genes are TRBV11-1 and TRBJ1-6, with D unclear. V was clipped by 3 bases and J by 8 bases, with 11 bases between them. The germline V gene has CDR1 SGHAT and CDR2 FQDESV (reference sequence). The CDR3 is 14 residues long. This CDR3 is CASSFEGSDSPLHF. The CDR3 nucleotides read TGTGCCAGCAGCTTTGAGGGAAGCGATTCACCCCTCCACTTT.

This chain connects TRBV20-1 to TRBJ2-5; no clear D. This CDR3 comprises 13 residues. Germline CDR1 DFQATT, CDR2 SNEGSKA (reference sequence). Trimming left V 5 bases short and J 4 bases short, with 14 bases between. The CDR3 sequence: CSAPGSWGETQYF. The CDR3 coding sequence is TGCAGTGCTCCCGGATCTTGGGGAGAGACCCAGTACTTC.

This clonotype appeared a few times. The V call is TRBV12-5, the J call TRBJ1-6; a possible D gene is TRBD1 (5 bases). Trimming cost V 1 base and J 14 bases, with 12 bases left between them. Germline V lookup: CDR1 LGHNT, CDR2 FRNRAP. The CDR3 has 13 amino acids. The CDR3 DNA follows: TGTGCTAGTGGTTTGGACAGGTCCGGGTCCCTCCACTTT. The encoded protein is CASGLDRSGSLHF. The entire variable domain, with the rest obtained from reference TRBV12-5 and TRBJ1-6, is as follows: DARVTQTPRHKVTEMGQEVTMRCQPILGHNTVFWYRQTMMQGLELLAYFRNRAPLDDSGMPKDRFSAEMPDATLATLKIQPSEPRDSAVYFCASGLDRSGSLHFGNGTRLTVT.

This clonotype occurred many times. The chain recombines TRBV9 with TRBJ1-4, with 8 nucleotides matching TRBD1. V was clipped by 3 bases and J by 4 bases; unmatched bases: 2. The CDR3 is made up of 14 amino acids. Germline V CDR1 and CDR2: SGDLS, YYNGEE. CDR3 coding DNA: TGTGCCAGCAGCGCAGGGGGCATTAATGAAAAACTGTTTTTT. It is translated as CASSAGGINEKLFF. Full variable domain (rest looked up from reference TRBV9 and TRBJ1-4): DSGVTQTPKHLITATGQRVTLRCSPRSGDLSVYWYQQSLDQGLQFLIQYYNGEERAKGNILERFSAQQFPDLHSELNLSSLELGDSALYFCASSAGGINEKLFFGSGTQLSVL.

The chain is built from TRBV2 and TRBJ2-1, with D unresolved. The CDR3 runs 11 residues. Trimming took off 4 bases at V and 9 bases at J, with 7 bases between the two ends. Germline V gene sequence: CDR1 SNHLY, CDR2 FYNNEI. The CDR3: CASSVPSEQFF. The CDR3 bases are TGTGCCAGCAGTGTGCCTAGTGAGCAGTTCTTC.

This chain joins TRBV5-1 and TRBJ2-5; D might be TRBD2 (5 bases). The germline V and J ends were trimmed by 5 bases and 3 bases, with 11 bases remaining between them. CDR1 is SGHRS and CDR2 is YFSETQ in the germline V gene. The CDR3 extends over 13 amino acids. CDR3 nucleotides: TGCGCCAGCAGATGGGAGACCGAAGAGACCCAGTACTTC. Protein: CASRWETEETQYF.

This clonotype was seen ten or more times. V usage is TRBV2 and J usage is TRBJ2-7, with D maybe TRBD1 (6 bases). Germline V lookup: CDR1 SNHLY, CDR2 FYNNEI. This CDR3 has 14 amino acids. The V end lost 7 bases, the J end lost 0 bases, and 13 bases lay between the germline ends. The CDR3 DNA follows: TGTGCCAGCATTCCTCGGGACATCTCCTACGAGCAGTACTTC. It translates to CASIPRDISYEQYF.

The rearrangement links TRBV29-1 to TRBJ2-3; 12 bases are a match to TRBD1. The CDR3 is made up of 13 amino acids. V was clipped by 7 bases and J by 5 bases; unmatched bases: 4. Germline V CDR1 and CDR2: SQVTM, ANQGSEA. CDR3 in amino acids: CSGGTGGGDTQYF. The CDR3 nucleotides read TGCAGCGGCGGGACAGGGGGCGGAGATACGCAGTATTTT.

The chain recombines TRBV20-1 with TRBJ2-5, with D unresolved. The V gene's germline CDR1 is DFQATT and CDR2 SNEGSKA (reference sequence). The germline V and J ends were trimmed by 0 bases and 5 bases, with 10 bases remaining between them. The CDR3 is 13 residues long. CDR3 in DNA: TGCAGTGCTAGAGAAATGGGGATCGAGACCCAGTACTTC. Protein sequence: CSAREMGIETQYF.

The V and J genes are TRBV2 and TRBJ1-2; D is ambiguous. The CDR3 is 13 residues long. Trimming stripped 4 bases from V and 6 bases from J, with 12 bases between. The V gene's germline CDR1 is SNHLY and CDR2 FYNNEI. The CDR3 here is CASSVVISNGYTF. Written as DNA, the CDR3 is TGTGCCAGCAGTGTGGTCATCTCAAATGGCTACACCTTC.

The chain employs TRBV5-1 and TRBJ1-6, with D possibly being TRBD1 (5 bases). Deletions cut 1 base from V and 10 bases from J, with 18 bases between. CDR3 size: 16 residues. In germline, CDR1 is SGHRS, CDR2 YFSETQ. CDR3 nucleotides: TGCGCCAGCAGCTTGCCCCGTAACACCGGGGCCTCACCCCTCCACTTT. Translating it yields CASSLPRNTGASPLHF. The full variable domain, with the rest looked up from reference TRBV5-1 and TRBJ1-6, is KAGVTQTPRYLIKTRGQQVTLSCSPISGHRSVSWYQQTPGQGLQFLFEYFSETQRNKGNFPGRFSGRQFSNSRSEMNVSTLELGDSALYLCASSLPRNTGASPLHFGNGTRLTVT.

V gene TRBV25-1 combines with J gene TRBJ2-3, with 11 bases fitting TRBD2. Germline CDR1 MGHDK, CDR2 SYGVNS. Germline trimming cut 1 base from V and 14 bases from J; bases unmatched to any gene: 5. The CDR3 consists of 13 residues. Here the CDR3 DNA reads TGTGCCAGCAGTGAATGGGGGGGACTAGCGGTGTATTTT. Translated, it gives CASSEWGGLAVYF. The full variable domain, in which reference TRBV25-1 and TRBJ2-3 provide the parts outside the CDR3, is EADIYQTPRYLVIGTGKKITLECSQTMGHDKMYWYQQDPGMELHLIHYSYGVNSTEKGDLSSESTVSRIRTEHFPLTLESARPSHTSQYLCASSEWGGLAVYFGPGTRLTVL.

This clonotype was observed a single time. The DNA is omitted, as the CDR3 cannot be located on it reliably, and the CDR3 follows TCRdb's listing. The chain employs TRBV29-1 and TRBJ2-2. Both ends counted, the CDR3 spans 12 residues. Germline V gene sequence: CDR1 SQVTM, CDR2 ANQGSEA. CDR3 in amino acids: CSVVGVWGSCFF.

Notes on this clonotype: This CDR3 fails to terminate in the conserved phenylalanine or tryptophan, so it likely reflects a read error. This chain links TRBV9 with TRBJ1-1, with D maybe TRBD1 (5 bases). The germline V and J ends were trimmed by 2 bases and 0 bases, with 8 bases remaining between them. Germline assignment: CDR1 SGDLS and CDR2 YYNGEE. The CDR3 is 14 amino acids. This chain's CDR3 is CASSVGTMNTEAFL. CDR3 DNA: TGTGCCAGCAGCGTGGGGACGATGAACACTGAAGCTTTCCTT.

The chain joins TRBV2 to TRBJ1-1, with TRBD1 identical over 7 bases. The CDR3 contains 14 residues. The V gene end was trimmed by 6 bases and the J gene end by 4 bases; junction bases not matched to a gene: 8. Germline V gene sequence: CDR1 SNHLY, CDR2 FYNNEI. The CDR3 DNA is TGTGCCAGCAGGCAAACAGGGGTTTCCACTGAAGCTTTCTTT. It translates to CASRQTGVSTEAFF.

This clonotype was observed a single time. J is TRBJ1-5 and V is TRBV12-3 or TRBV12-4; 9 bases are shared with TRBD1. J was trimmed by 2 bases and V by 8 bases; bases with no gene match: 4. The CDR3 has 14 amino acids. In DNA form, the CDR3 reads TGTGCCAGCCCATGGACAGGGGGCAATCAGCCCCAGCATTTT. The encoded protein is CASPWTGGNQPQHF.

CDR3 sequence reads: CASSLAPGTSRSPLHF. In nucleotides, the CDR3 is TGTGCCAGCAGCTTAGCGCCCGGGACATCACGCTCACCCCTCCACTTT. The V call is TRBV7-2, the J call TRBJ1-6; possibly TRBD1 for D (6 bases). CDR3 size: 16 residues. Trimming took 0 bases from V and 10 from J, leaving 16 bases between them. CDR1 and CDR2 from the germline V gene are SGHTA and FQGNSA. Looking up the rest from reference TRBV7-2 and TRBJ1-6 gives the full variable domain: GAGVSQSPSNKVTEKGKDVELRCDPISGHTALYWYRQSLGQGLEFLIYFQGNSAPDKSGLPSDRFSAERTGGSVSTLTIQRTQQEDSAVYLCASSLAPGTSRSPLHFGNGTRLTVT.

This clonotype was observed a handful of times. V gene TRBV6-5 combines with J gene TRBJ1-1, with D uncertain. Germline lookup yields CDR1 MNHEY and CDR2 SVGAGI. Trimming took 2 bases from V and 2 from J, leaving 3 bases between them. The CDR3 totals 12 residues. Written as DNA, the CDR3 is TGTGCCAGCAGTTACCCAAACACTGAAGCTTTCTTT. Amino acids: CASSYPNTEAFF.

This clonotype has a handful of counts. The chain joins TRBV5-1 to TRBJ1-3; 8 bases agree with TRBD1. In germline, CDR1 is SGHRS, CDR2 YFSETQ. J lost 3 bases, V lost 5 bases, and 7 bases had no gene match. The CDR3 extends over 15 amino acids. Here the CDR3 DNA reads TGCGCCAGCAGTTCGACAGGGGCTGGTGGAAACACCATATATTTT. Its translation is CASSSTGAGGNTIYF. Complete variable domain (other parts from reference TRBV5-1 and TRBJ1-3): KAGVTQTPRYLIKTRGQQVTLSCSPISGHRSVSWYQQTPGQGLQFLFEYFSETQRNKGNFPGRFSGRQFSNSRSEMNVSTLELGDSALYLCASSSTGAGGNTIYFGEGSWLTVV.

This clonotype was seen a handful of times. This chain connects TRBV2 to TRBJ1-2; TRBD1 matches at 7 bases. V lost 8 bases to trimming and J lost 4 bases; unmatched junction nucleotides: 7. Germline V gives CDR1 SNHLY, CDR2 FYNNEI. The CDR3 sequence is 13 residues long. The DNA of the CDR3 is TGTGCCAGCTTCACCCAGGGGGTCTATGGCTACACCTTC. It translates to CASFTQGVYGYTF.

This clonotype was counted at least ten times. The gene calls are TRBV12-3 or TRBV12-4 and TRBJ1-5; 8 bases map to TRBD1. The V and J ends lost 6 bases and 1 base, in that order; junction bases with no gene match: 5. This CDR3 spans 15 amino acids. The CDR3 here is CASRQDRGSNQPQHF. CDR3 in DNA: TGTGCCAGCAGACAAGACAGGGGAAGCAATCAGCCCCAGCATTTT.

This clonotype was seen ten or more times. The chain couples TRBV10-2 to TRBJ1-1; TRBD1 matches 10 bases. CDR3 length: 12 residues. With V trimmed by 6 bases and J by 7 bases, 2 bases remained unmatched. Per the germline V gene, CDR1 is WSHSY and CDR2 is SAAADI. CDR3 residues: CASSRTGGEAFF. The CDR3 bases are TGCGCCAGCAGCAGGACAGGGGGTGAAGCTTTCTTT.